Shown below are 28 T cell receptor beta chains from a single sample sequenced in a study of blood T cell repertoires in COVID-19. TCRdb's copy holds only in-frame clones and misses some; the assay was immunoSEQ multiplex PCR. The sample includes about 250,000 clones, roughly 80% of them seen just once. The sample comprised peripheral blood. The receptors derive from a man at least 80 years old with acute or convalescent COVID-19.

The genes are TRBV19 and TRBJ1-1, with D tentatively TRBD1 (6 bases). The V gene lost 6 bases and the J gene lost 1 base, with 15 bases spanning the gap. The CDR3 runs 15 residues. The germline V gene has CDR1 LNHDA and CDR2 SQIVND (reference sequence). CDR3 residues: CASSERGHSNTEAFF. In DNA, the CDR3 is TGTGCCAGTAGCGAACGGGGACACTCGAACACTGAAGCTTTCTTT. The variable domain in full, with the rest retrieved from reference TRBV19 and TRBJ1-1, is DGGITQSPKYLFRKEGQNVTLSCEQNLNHDAMYWYRQDPGQGLRLIYYSQIVNDFQKGDIAEGYSVSREKKESFPLTVTSAQKNPTAFYLCASSERGHSNTEAFFGQGTRLTVV.

V gene TRBV2 combines with J gene TRBJ1-4; TRBD1 matches 11 bases. Germline V gene sequence: CDR1 SNHLY, CDR2 FYNNEI. The CDR3 covers 15 residues. V dropped 5 bases and J dropped 4; count of bases not matched to a gene: 3. CDR3 bases: TGTGCCAGCAGTCGGACAGGGGGCAATAATGAAAAACTGTTTTTT. This gives the protein CASSRTGGNNEKLFF.

The gene calls are TRBV5-1 and TRBJ2-7, with 11 bases matching TRBD2. Per the germline V gene, CDR1 is SGHRS and CDR2 is YFSETQ. The CDR3 contains 14 residues. The V segment lost 7 bases and the J segment 0 bases; nucleotides outside the gene matches: 3. The CDR3 DNA sequence: TGCGCCAGCCGACTAGCGGGGAGCTCCTACGAGCAGTACTTC. Amino acid sequence: CASRLAGSSYEQYF.

This clone showed up just once. This rearrangement joins TRBV18 to TRBJ1-1, with D perhaps TRBD1 (5 bases). Trimming removed 2 bases at V and 11 bases at J, with 15 bases between. Germline assignment: CDR1 KGHSH and CDR2 LQKENI. CDR3 length equals 13 residues. CDR3 sequence: CASSPESQGKAFF. CDR3 nucleotides: TGTGCCAGCTCACCAGAATCGCAGGGTAAGGCTTTCTTT.

This clone was counted between two and nine times. The chain recombines TRBV6-5 with TRBJ2-7; D uncertain. Trimming left V 6 bases short and J 2 bases short, with 8 bases between. This CDR3 region has 12 residues. The germline V gene has CDR1 MNHEY and CDR2 SVGAGI. The CDR3 coding sequence is TGTGCCAGCAGGGGCGAGCCCTACGAGCAGTACTTC. It yields the protein CASRGEPYEQYF.

A note on this clone: The sample has other DNA sequences that encode this CDR3 too. The V call is TRBV3-1 (or the pseudogene TRBV3-2), the J call TRBJ1-1; D unresolved. CDR3 length: 11 residues. V was clipped by 3 bases and J by 5 bases, with 4 bases between them. Germline V gene sequence: CDR1 LGHDT, CDR2 YNNKEL (reference sequence). CDR3 nucleotide sequence: TGTGCCAGCAGCCAGGCTACTGAAGCTTTCTTT. Amino acids: CASSQATEAFF.

V and J are TRBV28 and TRBJ2-2; 8 bases agree with TRBD2. Germline lookup yields CDR1 MDHEN and CDR2 SYDVKM. V gave up 6 bases and J gave up 2 bases; unmatched junction bases: 5. This CDR3 spans 15 amino acids. The CDR3 loop is CASRAGGGNTGELFF. In DNA, the CDR3 is TGTGCCAGCAGGGCGGGGGGAGGAAACACCGGGGAGCTGTTTTTT.

J is TRBJ2-7 and V is TRBV2; TRBD2 matches 11 bases. Germline CDR1 and CDR2: SNHLY and FYNNEI. CDR3 size: 14 residues. V shed 2 bases and J 7 bases; nucleotides not matched to a gene: 4. The CDR3, as DNA: TGTGCCAGCAGTGAAATAGCGGGGGGGCATGAGCAGTACTTC. Translating it yields CASSEIAGGHEQYF.

V is TRBV5-1 and J is TRBJ1-1; 8 bases line up with TRBD1. V was pared by 4 bases and J by 5 bases, with 19 bases of the junction left unmatched. This CDR3 has 18 residues. Germline V gene sequence: CDR1 SGHRS, CDR2 YFSETQ. Here the CDR3 DNA reads TGCGCCAGCAGCCCGAGCCCCAGGGGGCGAGGAGGGGAGACTGAAGCTTTCTTT. Amino acids: CASSPSPRGRGGETEAFF.

Points on this clone: The same CDR3 arises from other DNA sequences in this sample as well. The chain couples TRBV5-1 to TRBJ2-7, with 7 bases lining up with TRBD1. The junction had 7 bases not matched to a gene; V was cut back by 0 bases and J by 1 base. This CDR3 is built from 16 residues. Germline values: CDR1 SGHRS, CDR2 YFSETQ. CDR3 nucleotide sequence: TGCGCCAGCAGCTTGGCGGGTGGGACAGCTTCCTACGAGCAGTACTTC. Residues: CASSLAGGTASYEQYF.

The V and J genes are TRBV19 and TRBJ1-3; D not resolved. Germline V lookup: CDR1 LNHDA, CDR2 SQIVND (reference sequence). This CDR3 spans 16 amino acids. With 6 bases removed from V and 2 bases from J, the gap between germline ends came to 17 bases. The CDR3 DNA is TGTGCCAGTAGCCTTAGACTCCCTAGGACTGGAAACACCATATATTTT. It encodes CASSLRLPRTGNTIYF.

This chain links TRBV3-1 (or the pseudogene TRBV3-2) with TRBJ2-2; 7 nucleotides align to TRBD1. V shed 0 bases, J shed 8 bases, and the junction held 0 bases outside the gene matches. CDR3 length: 13 residues. CDR1 and CDR2 (germline): LGHDT, YNNKEL (reference sequence). CDR3 sequence: CASSQDRGGELFF. CDR3 in DNA: TGTGCCAGCAGCCAAGACAGGGGGGGGGAGCTGTTTTTT.

The chain joins TRBV6-4 to TRBJ2-1, with D possibly matching TRBD1 (5 bases). V shed 4 bases and J shed 10 bases, with 8 bases lying between them. Germline CDR1 is MRHNA and CDR2 is SNTAGT. The CDR3 runs 11 residues. In nucleotides, the CDR3 is TGTGCCAGCAGTGCCAGGACAGAGCAGTTCTTC. This encodes CASSARTEQFF.

CDR3 sequence: CASSSSRQETQYF. The CDR3 coding sequence is TGTGCCAGCAGCTCTTCTCGGCAAGAGACCCAGTACTTC. V gene TRBV7-3 combines with J gene TRBJ2-5; no clear D. CDR1 and CDR2 (germline): SGHTA, FQGTGA. V was pared by 4 bases and J by 2 bases, with 8 bases between. The CDR3 extends over 13 amino acids. Drawing the rest from reference TRBV7-3 and TRBJ2-5, the complete variable domain is GAGVSQTPSNKVTEKGKYVELRCDPISGHTALYWYRQSLGQGPEFLIYFQGTGAADDSGLPNDRFFAVRPEGSVSTLKIQRTERGDSAVYLCASSSSRQETQYFGPGTRLLVL.

The V call is TRBV24-1, the J call TRBJ1-5; 11 nucleotides line up with TRBD1. CDR1 is KGHDR, CDR2 SFDVKD, per germline. The trim removed 3 bases at V and 6 bases at J, leaving 3 bases unmatched. This CDR3 is 15 amino acids long. The CDR3, as DNA: TGTGCCACCAGTGATAAGGACAGGGGGCTTCAGCCCCAGCATTTT. Its translation is CATSDKDRGLQPQHF.

V usage is TRBV5-1 and J usage is TRBJ2-1; TRBD2 aligns across 12 bases. Germline trimming cut 4 bases from V and 8 bases from J; bases unmatched to any gene: 16. This CDR3 region has 18 residues. The V gene's germline CDR1 is SGHRS and CDR2 YFSETQ. CDR3 bases: TGCGCCAGCAGCGTGTCTAGCGGGAGGGCCTCCACCCACGATGAGCAGTTCTTC. Its translation: CASSVSSGRASTHDEQFF.

CDR3 DNA sequence: TGTGCCAGCAGTCTCTCAGGAAGGGGATCCTACGAGCAGTACTTC. It specifies CASSLSGRGSYEQYF. The chain links TRBV27 to TRBJ2-7; tentative D call: TRBD1 (5 bases). The CDR3 loop spans 15 amino acids. Trimming took 5 bases from V and 1 from J, leaving 15 bases between them. In germline, CDR1 is MNHEY, CDR2 SMNVEV (reference sequence).

The chain employs TRBV9 and TRBJ1-2, with 10 bases lining up with TRBD1. The CDR3 length is 15 residues. V trimming: 0 bases; J trimming: 5 bases; junction bases outside the gene matches: 4. CDR1 is SGDLS and CDR2 is YYNGEE in the germline V gene. CDR3 coding DNA: TGTGCCAGCAGCGTAGAGCGACAGGGGGCGTATGGCTACACCTTC. Its protein is CASSVERQGAYGYTF.

The genes are TRBV27 and TRBJ1-4, with D tentatively TRBD1 (6 bases). CDR1 and CDR2 from the germline V gene are MNHEY and SMNVEV (reference sequence). This CDR3 comprises 14 residues. The ends were cut back, 3 bases at V and 5 bases at J, with 10 bases in the middle. The CDR3 sequence is CASSFQGRNEKLFF. CDR3 DNA: TGTGCCAGCAGTTTTCAGGGGCGAAATGAAAAACTGTTTTTT.

In this sample, this clone turned up a few times. The CDR3 nucleotides read TGCGCCAGCAGCTCTCAGGGTTGGGGAGGGGCCAACGTCCTGACTTTC. Its translation is CASSSQGWGGANVLTF. The rearrangement joins TRBV5-1 to TRBJ2-6, with D perhaps TRBD1 (5 bases). This CDR3 spans 16 amino acids. The V and J ends lost 3 bases and 4 bases respectively, with 14 bases between them. The germline V gene encodes CDR1 SGHRS and CDR2 YFSETQ.

This clone was observed a few times. The chain links TRBV10-1 to TRBJ1-5, with TRBD1 matching 10 bases. The CDR3 totals 13 residues. From germline, CDR1 is WNHNN and CDR2 SYGVQD (reference sequence). V lost 5 bases and J lost 6; bases outside the gene matches: 1. DNA for the CDR3: TGCGCCAGCAGTCGGGACAGGGGTCAGCCCCAGCATTTT. Protein sequence: CASSRDRGQPQHF.

The chain carries TRBV18 and TRBJ1-3; no definite D call. The CDR3 is 13 residues long. Trimming took off 11 bases at V and 6 bases at J, with 17 bases between the two ends. In germline, CDR1 is KGHSH, CDR2 LQKENI. CDR3 sequence (DNA): TGTGCCTCCCTCGGGGTACGCCAAAACACCATATATTTT. Residues: CASLGVRQNTIYF.

The genes are TRBV11-2 and TRBJ2-5; D is possibly TRBD2 (5 bases). The CDR3 spans 18 residues. CDR1 is SGHAT, CDR2 FQNNGV, per germline. Trimming stripped 6 bases from V and 2 bases from J, with 25 bases between. The CDR3 loop reads CASSRYSVTWTLQETQYF. CDR3 nucleotide sequence: TGTGCCAGCAGTAGATATAGTGTAACGTGGACTTTACAAGAGACCCAGTACTTC.

The rearrangement links TRBV5-4 to TRBJ2-1; 8 positions agree with TRBD1. Trimming took 0 bases from V and 2 from J; bases not matched to a gene: 4. The V gene's germline CDR1 is SGHNT and CDR2 YYREEE (reference sequence). The CDR3 has 16 residues. The CDR3 protein is CASSLDQGAAYNEQFF. Written as DNA, the CDR3 is TGTGCCAGCAGCTTGGATCAGGGGGCCGCCTACAATGAGCAGTTCTTC.

V is TRBV3-1 (or the pseudogene TRBV3-2) and J is TRBJ2-7, with TRBD2 matching 9 bases. Germline CDR1 and CDR2: LGHDT and YNNKEL (reference sequence). V dropped 0 bases and J dropped 6; count of bases not matched to a gene: 9. This CDR3 comprises 16 residues. The CDR3 DNA sequence: TGTGCCAGCAGCCAAGATCCGGTAGCGGGAGCGGGCGAGCAGTACTTC. It yields the protein CASSQDPVAGAGEQYF.

V and J are TRBV25-1 and TRBJ2-1; 7 bases map to TRBD1. There are 15 residues in the CDR3. Germline-derived CDR1 and CDR2 are MGHDK and SYGVNS. V was clipped by 7 bases and J by 4 bases; unmatched bases: 10. CDR3 amino acids: CASKKSGTEYNEQFF. The CDR3 bases are TGTGCCAGCAAAAAATCCGGGACAGAATACAATGAGCAGTTCTTC.

The V call is TRBV30, the J call TRBJ1-2; 8 bases match TRBD1. J was trimmed by 8 bases and V by 3 bases; bases with no gene match: 8. CDR1 GTSNPN and CDR2 SVGIG come from the germline V gene (reference sequence). This CDR3 is 13 amino acids long. This chain's CDR3 is CAWRVQGELGYTF. The CDR3 DNA reads as TGTGCCTGGAGGGTACAGGGGGAGTTGGGCTACACCTTC.

This clone was seen once. This sequence joins TRBV4-2 and TRBJ1-1; 8 bases line up with TRBD1. The J segment lost 1 base and the V segment lost 4 bases, leaving 5 bases of the junction unmatched. The length of the CDR3 is 15 residues. The germline V gene encodes CDR1 LGHNA and CDR2 YNFKEQ. The CDR3 coding sequence is TGTGCCAGCAGCCCAGGGGGCGCGCAGAACACTGAAGCTTTCTTT. Its translation: CASSPGGAQNTEAFF.